This T cell receptor (beta chain) was obtained from a study of breast tumors, draining lymph nodes, adjacent tissues. MiXCR, run by TCRdb on the multiplex PCR reads, gives a single entry per CDR3 protein. The data contain about 13,000 distinct CDR3 sequences, 62% of them singletons. The CDR3 consists of 17 residues. From germline, CDR1 is KGHDR and CDR2 SFDVKD. The V gene end was trimmed by 3 bases and the J gene end by 0 bases; junction bases not matched to a gene: 5. The sequencing input was tumor-adjacent breast tissue. The chain links TRBV24-1 to TRBJ2-1, with 9 positions matching TRBD2. This receptor was obtained from a female donor with breast cancer. Some clones in this sample may be carry-over from other donors' samples. This chain's CDR3 is CATSDPSTSGSYNEQFF. CDR3 in DNA: TGTGCCACCAGTGATCCTTCGACTAGCGGCTCCTACAATGAGCAGTTCTTC.